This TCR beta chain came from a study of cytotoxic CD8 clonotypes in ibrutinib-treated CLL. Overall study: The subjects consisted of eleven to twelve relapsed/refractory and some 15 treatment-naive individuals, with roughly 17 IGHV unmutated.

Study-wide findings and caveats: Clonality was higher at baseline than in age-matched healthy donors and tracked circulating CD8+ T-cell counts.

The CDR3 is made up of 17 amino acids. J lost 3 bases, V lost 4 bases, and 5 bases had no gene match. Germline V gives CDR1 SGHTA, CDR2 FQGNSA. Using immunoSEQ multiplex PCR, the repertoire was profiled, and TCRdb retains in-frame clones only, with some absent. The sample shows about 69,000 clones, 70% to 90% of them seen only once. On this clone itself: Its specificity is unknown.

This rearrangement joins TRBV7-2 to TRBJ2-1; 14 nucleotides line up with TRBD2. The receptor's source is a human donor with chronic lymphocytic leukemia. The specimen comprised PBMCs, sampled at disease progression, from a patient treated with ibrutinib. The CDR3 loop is CASSSGLAGVFYNEQFF. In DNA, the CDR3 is TGTGCCAGCAGCTCGGGACTAGCGGGGGTTTTCTACAATGAGCAGTTCTTC. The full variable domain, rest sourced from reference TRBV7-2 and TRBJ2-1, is GAGVSQSPSNKVTEKGKDVELRCDPISGHTALYWYRQSLGQGLEFLIYFQGNSAPDKSGLPSDRFSAERTGGSVSTLTIQRTQQEDSAVYLCASSSGLAGVFYNEQFFGPGTRLTVL.